The rows below give T cell receptor beta chains drawn from one sample of a study of blood T cell repertoires in COVID-19. Data came from immunoSEQ multiplex PCR; TCRdb stores just in-frame clones and leaves some out. The sample includes about 70,000 clones, about 76% of them seen just once. Sequenced input: peripheral blood. The receptors originated from a woman at least 80 years old with active or convalescent COVID-19. Both conserved end residues are part of each CDR3. D genes are given only for firm matches. Clone size appears in some rows only: once, few, many, or a class for an expanded clone.

J gene,clone size,V gene,D gene,CDR3 protein,CDR3 DNA
TRBJ1-1,NA,TRBV9,NA,CASSGIPVWGANTEAFF,TGTGCCAGCAGCGGAATTCCAGTTTGGGGCGCGAACACTGAAGCTTTCTTT
TRBJ2-3,NA,TRBV19,TRBD1,CASSPLQGIRTDTQYF,TGTGCCAGTAGTCCTCTACAGGGGATTCGCACAGATACGCAGTATTTT
TRBJ1-2,NA,TRBV6-5,TRBD1,CASTWTGQNYGYTF,TGTGCCAGCACGTGGACAGGCCAGAACTATGGCTACACCTTC
TRBJ2-1,NA,TRBV4-3,NA,CASSHRGGVSSYNEQFF,TGCGCCAGCAGCCACCGAGGGGGGGTTAGCTCCTACAATGAGCAGTTCTTC
TRBJ2-7,NA,TRBV5-1,NA,CASSSSSYEQYF,TGCGCCAGCAGTTCGAGCTCCTACGAGCAGTACTTC
TRBJ2-5,NA,TRBV2,TRBD1,CASKLNLDREETQYF,TGTGCCAGCAAACTTAACTTGGACAGGGAAGAGACCCAGTACTTC
TRBJ1-3,NA,TRBV14,NA,CASSQDQARSGNTIYF,TGTGCCAGCAGCCAAGATCAGGCCCGCTCTGGAAACACCATATATTTT
TRBJ1-6,NA,TRBV9,TRBD1,CASSPLGDRANSPLHF,TGTGCCAGCAGCCCCCTAGGGGACAGGGCTAATTCACCCCTCCACTTT
TRBJ1-2,few,TRBV7-8,NA,CASSSLAVPYGYTF,TGTGCCAGCAGCTCCCTCGCAGTCCCCTATGGCTACACCTTC
TRBJ1-1,NA,TRBV6-2/TRBV6-3,NA,CASSYMQGRRLEAFF,TGTGCCAGCAGTTACATGCAGGGAAGGCGCCTCGAAGCTTTCTTT
TRBJ2-7,NA,TRBV9,TRBD1,CASSPTGGDYEQYF,TGTGCCAGCAGCCCCACAGGGGGCGACTACGAGCAGTACTTC
TRBJ1-5,NA,TRBV6-6,NA,CASSRTPGGFGNQPQHF,TGTGCCAGCAGTCGCACGCCCGGGGGTTTCGGCAATCAGCCCCAGCATTTT
TRBJ2-7,few,TRBV2,TRBD1,CASSKTGVPYEQYF,TGTGCCAGCAGTAAGACAGGGGTCCCATACGAGCAGTACTTC